The present TCR beta chain was sequenced within a study of patients and donors after allogeneic stem cell transplantation. The CDR3 has 16 residues. The germline V gene encodes CDR1 SQVTM and CDR2 ANQGSEA. With 0 bases removed from V and 5 bases from J, the gap between germline ends came to 19 bases. TCRdb independently ran MiXCR on the RT-PCR reads; one entry per CDR3 protein. This sample has roughly 190,000 distinct CDR3 sequences, with 40% to 45% found just once. The sequencing input was blood, either unsorted or a sorted T cell fraction (not recorded which). V gene TRBV29-1 combines with J gene TRBJ1-1, with D unresolved. The receptor was derived from a human donor who was either an allogeneic HSCT recipient or a stem cell or donor lymphocyte infusion donor (not recorded which). It is not recorded whose cells these are; they may come from a transplant donor. As DNA, the CDR3 is TGCAGCGTTGAAGATAACCCTGCTGGCGACGCAACTGAAGCTTTCTTT. Its protein product is CSVEDNPAGDATEAFF.